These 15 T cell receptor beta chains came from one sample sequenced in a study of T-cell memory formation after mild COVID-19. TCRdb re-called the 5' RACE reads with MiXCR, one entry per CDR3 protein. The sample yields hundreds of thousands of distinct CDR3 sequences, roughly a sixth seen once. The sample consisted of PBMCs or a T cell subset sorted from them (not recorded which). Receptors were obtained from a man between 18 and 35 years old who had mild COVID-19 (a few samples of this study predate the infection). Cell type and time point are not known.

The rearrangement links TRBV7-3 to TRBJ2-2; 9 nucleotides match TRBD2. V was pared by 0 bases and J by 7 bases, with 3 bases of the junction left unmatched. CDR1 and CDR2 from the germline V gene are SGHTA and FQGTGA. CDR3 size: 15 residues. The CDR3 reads CASSLTRTSDGELFF. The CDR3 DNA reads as TGTGCCAGCAGCTTAACCCGGACTAGCGACGGGGAGCTGTTTTTT.

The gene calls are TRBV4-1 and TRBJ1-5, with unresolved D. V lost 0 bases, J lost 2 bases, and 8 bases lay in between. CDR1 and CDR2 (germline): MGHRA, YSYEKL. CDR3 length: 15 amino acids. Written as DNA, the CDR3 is TGCGCCAGCAGCCAAGATGACTGGGGCAATCAGCCCCAGCATTTT. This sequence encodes CASSQDDWGNQPQHF.

Here the CDR3 reads CSARDLFRNYGYTF. The CDR3 nucleotides read TGCAGTGCTAGAGATCTTTTCCGGAACTATGGCTACACCTTC. The chain links TRBV20-1 to TRBJ1-2; no reliable D call. Germline lookup yields CDR1 DFQATT and CDR2 SNEGSKA (reference sequence). V was trimmed by 0 bases and J by 2 bases, leaving 10 bases between them. The CDR3 runs 14 residues.

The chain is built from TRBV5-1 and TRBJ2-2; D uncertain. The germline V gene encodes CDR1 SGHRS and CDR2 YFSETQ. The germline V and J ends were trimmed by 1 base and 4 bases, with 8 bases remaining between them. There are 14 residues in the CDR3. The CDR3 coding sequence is TGCGCCAGCAGCTTGCAGACAAGCACCGGGGAGCTGTTTTTT. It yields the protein CASSLQTSTGELFF.

The CDR3 is CASSHRATGPTGELFF. The DNA of the CDR3 is TGCGCCAGCAGCCATAGGGCTACAGGACCCACCGGGGAGCTGTTTTTT. The chain employs TRBV4-1 and TRBJ2-2; TRBD1 is a possible D gene (5 bases). Germline values: CDR1 MGHRA, CDR2 YSYEKL. This CDR3 region has 16 residues. Trimming cost V 3 bases and J 4 bases, with 15 bases left between them.

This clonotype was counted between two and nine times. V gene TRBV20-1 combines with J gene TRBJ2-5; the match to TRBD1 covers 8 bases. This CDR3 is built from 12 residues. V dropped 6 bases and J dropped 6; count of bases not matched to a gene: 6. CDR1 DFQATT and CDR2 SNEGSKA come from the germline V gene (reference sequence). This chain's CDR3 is CSAPTGAKTQYF. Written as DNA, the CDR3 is TGCAGTGCGCCGACAGGGGCCAAGACCCAGTACTTC.

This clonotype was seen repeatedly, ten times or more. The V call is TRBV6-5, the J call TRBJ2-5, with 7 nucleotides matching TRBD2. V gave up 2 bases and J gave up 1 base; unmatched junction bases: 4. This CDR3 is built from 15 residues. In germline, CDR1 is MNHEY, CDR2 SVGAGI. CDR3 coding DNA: TGTGCCAGCAGTTACGGACTAGGAGTCCAAGAGACCCAGTACTTC. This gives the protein CASSYGLGVQETQYF.

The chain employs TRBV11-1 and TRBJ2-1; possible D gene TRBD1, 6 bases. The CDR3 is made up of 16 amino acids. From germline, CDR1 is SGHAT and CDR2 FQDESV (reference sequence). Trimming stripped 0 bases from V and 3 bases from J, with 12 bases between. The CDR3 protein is CASSLAAGTSYNEQFF. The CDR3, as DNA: TGTGCCAGCAGCTTAGCTGCAGGGACAAGCTACAATGAGCAGTTCTTC. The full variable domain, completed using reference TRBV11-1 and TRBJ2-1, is EAEVAQSPRYKITEKSQAVAFWCDPISGHATLYWYRQILGQGPELLVQFQDESVVDDSQLPKDRFSAERLKGVDSTLKIQPAELGDSAMYLCASSLAAGTSYNEQFFGPGTRLTVL.

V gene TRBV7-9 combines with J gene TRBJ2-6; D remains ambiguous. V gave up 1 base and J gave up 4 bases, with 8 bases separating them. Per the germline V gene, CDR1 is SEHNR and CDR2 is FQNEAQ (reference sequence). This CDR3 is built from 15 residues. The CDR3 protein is CASSLVTSGANVLTF. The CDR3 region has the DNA TGTGCCAGCAGCTTAGTAACCTCCGGGGCCAACGTCCTGACTTTC.

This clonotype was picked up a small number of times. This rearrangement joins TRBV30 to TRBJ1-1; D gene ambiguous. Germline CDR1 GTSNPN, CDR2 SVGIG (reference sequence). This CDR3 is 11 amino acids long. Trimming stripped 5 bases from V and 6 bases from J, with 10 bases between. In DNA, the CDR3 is TGTGCCTGGGGCCGGGCGGCTGAAGCTTTCTTT. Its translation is CAWGRAAEAFF.

CDR3 coding DNA: TGTGCCAGCAGCTTATACGCAGAGACCTATGGCTACACCTTC. The encoded protein is CASSLYAETYGYTF. This chain connects TRBV7-9 to TRBJ1-2; D remains unclear. Germline CDR1 SEHNR, CDR2 FQNEAQ (reference sequence). The CDR3 totals 14 residues. With 2 bases removed from V and 4 bases from J, the gap between germline ends came to 11 bases.

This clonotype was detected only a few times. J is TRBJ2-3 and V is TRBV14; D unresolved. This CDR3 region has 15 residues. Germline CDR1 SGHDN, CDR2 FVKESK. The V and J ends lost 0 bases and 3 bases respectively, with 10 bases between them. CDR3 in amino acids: CASSQDVRLTDTQYF. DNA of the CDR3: TGTGCCAGCAGCCAAGATGTGCGACTTACAGATACGCAGTATTTT.

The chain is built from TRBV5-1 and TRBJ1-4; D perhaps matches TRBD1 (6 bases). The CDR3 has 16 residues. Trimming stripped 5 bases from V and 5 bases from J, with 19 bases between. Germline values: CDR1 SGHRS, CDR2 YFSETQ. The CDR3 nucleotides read TGCGCCAGCAGTACCCGGGGAGGACAGCGGAATGAAAAACTGTTTTTT. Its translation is CASSTRGGQRNEKLFF.

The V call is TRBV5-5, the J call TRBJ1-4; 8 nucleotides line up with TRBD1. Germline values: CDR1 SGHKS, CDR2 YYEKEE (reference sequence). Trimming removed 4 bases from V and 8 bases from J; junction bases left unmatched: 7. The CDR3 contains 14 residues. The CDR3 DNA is TGTGCCAGCAGCCGTAGACAGGGGCAGGAAAAACTGTTTTTT. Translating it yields CASSRRQGQEKLFF.

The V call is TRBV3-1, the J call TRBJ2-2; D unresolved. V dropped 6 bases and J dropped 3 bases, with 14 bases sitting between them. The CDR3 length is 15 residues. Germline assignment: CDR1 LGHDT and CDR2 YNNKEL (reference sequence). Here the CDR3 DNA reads TGTGCCAGCAGACCCAGCACAAGAGACACCGGGGAGCTGTTTTTT. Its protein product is CASRPSTRDTGELFF.